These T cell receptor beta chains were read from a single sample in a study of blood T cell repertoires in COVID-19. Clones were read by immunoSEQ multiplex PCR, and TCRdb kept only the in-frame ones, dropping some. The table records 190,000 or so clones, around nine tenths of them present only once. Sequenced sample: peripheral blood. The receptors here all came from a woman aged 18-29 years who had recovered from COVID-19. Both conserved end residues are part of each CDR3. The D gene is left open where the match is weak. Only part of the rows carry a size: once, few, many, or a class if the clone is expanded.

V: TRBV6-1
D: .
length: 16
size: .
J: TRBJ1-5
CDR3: CASSARYGGQRQPQHF
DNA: TGTGCCAGCAGTGCGCGCTACGGGGGGCAGAGGCAGCCCCAGCATTTT

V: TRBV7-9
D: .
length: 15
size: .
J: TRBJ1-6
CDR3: CASSLGTGTNSPLHF
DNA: TGTGCCAGCAGCTTGGGAACAGGGACAAATTCACCCCTCCACTTT

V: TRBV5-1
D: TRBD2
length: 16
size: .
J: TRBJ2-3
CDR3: CASSPGGGGAEDTQYF
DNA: TGCGCCAGCAGCCCTGGTGGCGGGGGGGCCGAAGATACGCAGTATTTT

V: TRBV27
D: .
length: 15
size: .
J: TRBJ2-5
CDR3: CASSLLGRIQETQYF
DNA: TGTGCCAGCAGTTTATTGGGGAGAATCCAAGAGACCCAGTACTTC

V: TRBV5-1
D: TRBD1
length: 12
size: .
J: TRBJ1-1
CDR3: CASRSDRAEAFF
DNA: TGCGCCAGCAGATCGGACAGGGCTGAAGCTTTCTTT

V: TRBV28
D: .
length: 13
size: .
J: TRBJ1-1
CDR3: CASRLTVGGGAFF
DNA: TGTGCCAGCAGGCTAACGGTGGGGGGGGGAGCTTTCTTT

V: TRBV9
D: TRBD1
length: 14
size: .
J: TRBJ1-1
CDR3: CASSETGWNTEAFF
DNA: TGTGCCAGCAGCGAGACAGGGTGGAACACTGAAGCTTTCTTT

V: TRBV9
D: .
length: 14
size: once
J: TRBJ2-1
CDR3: CASAPGSSYNEQFF
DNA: TGTGCCAGCGCACCGGGGAGCTCCTACAATGAGCAGTTCTTC

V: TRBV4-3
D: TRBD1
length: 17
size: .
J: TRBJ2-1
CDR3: CASSQTYPGQGINEQFF
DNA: TGCGCCAGCAGCCAAACCTACCCGGGACAGGGGATCAATGAGCAGTTCTTC

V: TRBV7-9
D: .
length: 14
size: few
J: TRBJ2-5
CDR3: CASSSRGSQETQYF
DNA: TGTGCCAGCAGCTCTCGGGGTTCCCAAGAGACCCAGTACTTC

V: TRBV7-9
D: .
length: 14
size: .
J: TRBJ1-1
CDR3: CASSLGMWPGEAFF
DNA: TGTGCCAGCAGCTTAGGAATGTGGCCAGGGGAAGCTTTCTTT

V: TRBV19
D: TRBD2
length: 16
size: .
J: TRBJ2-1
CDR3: CASSPGLAGAWGEQFF
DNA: TGTGCCAGTAGTCCGGGACTAGCGGGCGCGTGGGGGGAGCAGTTCTTC

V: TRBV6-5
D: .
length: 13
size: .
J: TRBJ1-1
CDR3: CASRLRVDTEAFF
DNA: TGTGCCAGCAGATTGAGGGTGGACACTGAAGCTTTCTTT

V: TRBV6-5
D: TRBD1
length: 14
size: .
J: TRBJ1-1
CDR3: CASSYGQGGTEAFF
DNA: TGTGCCAGCAGTTACGGACAGGGAGGAACTGAAGCTTTCTTT

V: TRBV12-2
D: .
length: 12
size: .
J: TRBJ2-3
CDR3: CASRPGPDTQYF
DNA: TGTGCAAGTCGCCCAGGCCCAGATACGCAGTATTTT

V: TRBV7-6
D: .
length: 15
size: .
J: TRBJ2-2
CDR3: CASSRTPGDSGELFF
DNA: TGTGCCAGCAGCCGGACTCCGGGGGACTCCGGGGAGCTGTTTTTT

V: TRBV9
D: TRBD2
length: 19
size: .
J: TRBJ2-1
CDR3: CASSVGRSGGDLRNHEQFF
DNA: TGTGCCAGCAGCGTCGGGCGTAGCGGGGGGGATCTTCGGAACCATGAGCAGTTCTTC

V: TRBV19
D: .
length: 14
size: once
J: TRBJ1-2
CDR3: CASTKGGAGPSYTF
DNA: TGTGCCAGTACCAAAGGGGGGGCAGGGCCGAGCTACACCTTC

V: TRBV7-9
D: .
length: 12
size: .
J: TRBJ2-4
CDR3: CASSAGSNIQYF
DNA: TGTGCCAGCAGCGCCGGGTCAAACATTCAGTACTTC

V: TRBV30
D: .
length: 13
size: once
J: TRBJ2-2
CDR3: CAWSRSRAGELFF
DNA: TGTGCCTGGAGTCGGAGCAGGGCCGGGGAGCTGTTTTTT

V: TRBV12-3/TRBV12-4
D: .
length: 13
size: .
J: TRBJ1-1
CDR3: CASTRRENTEAFF
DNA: TGTGCCAGCACCAGACGGGAAAACACTGAAGCTTTCTTT

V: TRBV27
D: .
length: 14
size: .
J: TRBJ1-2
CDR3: CASSIGALRNGYTF
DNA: TGTGCCAGCAGTATAGGGGCGTTGAGGAATGGCTACACCTTC

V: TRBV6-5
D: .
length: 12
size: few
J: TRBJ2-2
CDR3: CASSSTLGELFF
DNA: TGTGCCAGCAGTTCGACACTTGGGGAGCTGTTTTTT

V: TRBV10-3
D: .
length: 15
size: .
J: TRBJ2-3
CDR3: CAISEEPQVIDTQYF
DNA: TGTGCCATCAGTGAGGAGCCGCAGGTGATTGATACGCAGTATTTT

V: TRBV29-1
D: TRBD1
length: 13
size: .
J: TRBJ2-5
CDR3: CSVSETGRETQYF
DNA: TGCAGCGTTTCGGAGACAGGGCGGGAGACCCAGTACTTC

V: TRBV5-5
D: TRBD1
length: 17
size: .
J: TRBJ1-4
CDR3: CASSLTGTALGDGKLFF
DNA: TGTGCCAGCAGCTTGACCGGGACAGCGTTGGGGGACGGAAAACTGTTTTTT

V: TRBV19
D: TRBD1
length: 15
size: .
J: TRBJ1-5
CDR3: CASSMIPGQGQPQHF
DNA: TGTGCCAGTAGTATGATCCCGGGACAGGGACAGCCCCAGCATTTT

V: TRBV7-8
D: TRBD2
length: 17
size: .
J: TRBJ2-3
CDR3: CASSLWTSGGITDTQYF
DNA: TGTGCCAGCAGCTTGTGGACTAGCGGGGGGATCACAGATACGCAGTATTTT

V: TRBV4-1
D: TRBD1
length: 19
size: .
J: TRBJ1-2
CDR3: CASSQDSSGQGAFNYGYTF
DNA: TGCGCCAGCAGCCAAGATAGTTCGGGACAGGGCGCTTTTAACTATGGCTACACCTTC

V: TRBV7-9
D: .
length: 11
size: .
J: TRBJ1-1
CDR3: CASSEGLEAFF
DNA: TGTGCCAGCAGCGAGGGACTTGAAGCTTTCTTT

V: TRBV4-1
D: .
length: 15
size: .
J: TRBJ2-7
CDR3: CASSQVPGRSYEQYF
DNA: TGCGCCAGCAGCCAAGTTCCAGGGAGGTCCTACGAGCAGTACTTC

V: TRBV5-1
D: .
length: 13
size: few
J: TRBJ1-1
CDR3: CASSLVINTEAFF
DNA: TGCGCCAGCAGCTTGGTTATTAACACTGAAGCTTTCTTT

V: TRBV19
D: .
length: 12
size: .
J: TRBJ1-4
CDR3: CASHDRREKLFF
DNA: TGTGCCAGTCACGACCGGCGGGAAAAACTGTTTTTT

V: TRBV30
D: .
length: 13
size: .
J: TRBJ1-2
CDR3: CAGKDSPSYGYTF
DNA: TGTGCCGGAAAAGACAGCCCTAGCTATGGCTACACCTTC

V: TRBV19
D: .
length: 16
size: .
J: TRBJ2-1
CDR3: CASSIIGGSSYNEQFF
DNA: TGTGCCAGTAGTATCATAGGCGGAAGCTCCTACAATGAGCAGTTCTTC

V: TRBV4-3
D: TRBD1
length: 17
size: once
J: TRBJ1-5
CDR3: CASSQEVTGVSNQPQHF
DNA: TGCGCCAGCAGCCAAGAAGTGACAGGGGTTAGCAATCAGCCCCAGCATTTT

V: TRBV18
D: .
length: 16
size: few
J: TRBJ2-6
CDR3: CASSPQGTRGANVLTF
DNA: TGTGCCAGCTCACCACAGGGGACTCGAGGGGCCAACGTCCTGACTTTC

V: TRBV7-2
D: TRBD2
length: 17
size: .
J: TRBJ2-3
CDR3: CASSPPAGTSGGDTQYF
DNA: TGTGCCAGCAGCCCCCCCGCCGGGACTAGCGGGGGAGATACGCAGTATTTT

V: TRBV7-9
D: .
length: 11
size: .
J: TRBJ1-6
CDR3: CASNRDSPLHF
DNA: TGTGCCAGCAATCGGGATTCACCCCTCCACTTT

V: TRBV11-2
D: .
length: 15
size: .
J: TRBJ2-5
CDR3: CASSLDSRGQETQYF
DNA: TGTGCCAGCAGCTTAGATTCCCGAGGCCAAGAGACCCAGTACTTC

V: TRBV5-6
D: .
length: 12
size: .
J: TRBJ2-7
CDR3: CASSFGPYEQYF
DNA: TGTGCCAGCAGCTTTGGGCCCTACGAGCAGTACTTC

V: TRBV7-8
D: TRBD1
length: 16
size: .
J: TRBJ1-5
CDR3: CASSQRTGRGNQPQHF
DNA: TGTGCCAGCAGCCAAAGGACAGGGCGGGGCAATCAGCCCCAGCATTTT

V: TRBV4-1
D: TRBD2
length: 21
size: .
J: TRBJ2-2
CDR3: CASSQPIWGGLAVRITGELFF
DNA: TGCGCCAGCAGCCAACCGATTTGGGGCGGACTAGCGGTCCGAATCACCGGGGAGCTGTTTTTT

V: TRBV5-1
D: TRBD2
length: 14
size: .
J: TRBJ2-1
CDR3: CASRLASSYNEQFF
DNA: TGCGCCAGCCGACTAGCGAGCTCCTACAATGAGCAGTTCTTC

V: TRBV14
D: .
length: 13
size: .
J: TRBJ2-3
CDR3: CASSVTLRVTQYF
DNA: TGTGCCAGCAGCGTAACACTCAGGGTTACGCAGTATTTT